Sequencing of this T cell receptor beta chain was carried out in a study of molecular identifiers for immune sequencing clone quantification. Study results and limitations: Single-cell amounts of spiked Jurkat TCR RNA were reportedly detectable among over 750,000 naive cells. Clones exceeding 20 RNA copies carried over 97% of effector molecules but under 1% of naive-cell molecules.

TCR libraries were built in bulk with a published protocol and specific TCR primers. TCRdb ran MiXCR on the PCR reads and lists one entry per CDR3 protein. The sample includes roughly 320,000 distinct CDR3 sequences, 24% of them seen just once. After removal of 0 bases from V and 3 bases from J, the junction contained 9 bases not matched to a gene. Germline CDR1 LGHNA, CDR2 YSLEER. The CDR3 has 18 amino acids. In the sort, naive CD8 T cells were defined as CD8+CD4-CCR7+CD45RA+. This clonotype has a count of ten or more. Its matching antigen is unknown. The specimen sequenced was naive CD8+ T cells from blood, with Jurkat cell RNA spiked in. Subset denoted: FACS-sorted CD8+CD4-CCR7+CD45RA+ naive T cells. The clonotype originates from a human donor in good health. Some libraries in this study had Jurkat cell RNA spiked in. The chain joins TRBV4-3 to TRBJ2-7; 12 bases line up with TRBD2. DNA for the CDR3: TGCGCCAGCAGCCAAGAATGGACTAGCGGGATTAATTTCTACGAGCAGTACTTC. It translates to CASSQEWTSGINFYEQYF.